A selection of T cell receptor beta chains follows, all from one sample in a study of T cell responses to AZD1222 COVID-19 vaccine. This table comes from immunoSEQ multiplex PCR, and its TCRdb copy is limited to in-frame clones, with some not included. The sample includes 140,000 to 150,000 clones, 91% of them seen just once. The sample consisted of peripheral blood, taken on day 0 of AZD1222 vaccination. The source is an adult in good health. Each CDR3 is given without its conserved first and last residue. A D gene is named only where the DNA matches it firmly.

D gene | V gene | CDR3 length | CDR3 protein
TRBD1 | TRBV9 | 11 | ASSVDRGHEQY
- | TRBV11-1 | 12 | ASSSIGDSYEQY
TRBD2 | TRBV7-2 | 13 | ASSWSGGLSEEQY
- | TRBV27 | 14 | ASSLSYLGQDTEAF
- | TRBV5-1 | 11 | ASSLVTGYGYT
- | TRBV6-5 | 13 | ASSRNRAVGEKLF
TRBD2 | TRBV30 | 13 | AWSLAGDSYNEQF
- | TRBV28 | 12 | ASRPGAINYEQY
- | TRBV6-5 | 10 | AGTWGNSPLH
- | TRBV28 | 13 | ASSLPQGTTGELF
- | TRBV5-1 | 13 | ASSLGTPSTDTQY
- | TRBV28 | 12 | ASSPGALFHEQY
TRBD2 | TRBV13 | 13 | ASSLRLAGTYEQY
- | TRBV28 | 11 | ASSLQRQGGYT
- | TRBV7-2 | 13 | ASSFAAVNTGELF
TRBD1 | TRBV5-1 | 14 | ASSMGGTGANQPQH
- | TRBV2 | 9 | ASLGNTEAF
- | TRBV7-8 | 11 | ASSPGGGHGYT
TRBD2 | TRBV7-2 | 14 | ASTHPGGGSYNEQF
- | TRBV5-1 | 13 | ASSLMGPANEKLF
TRBD1 | TRBV2 | 13 | ASSGQGFSGNTIY
- | TRBV6-2/TRBV6-3 | 13 | ASSDPGTKNTEAF
- | TRBV5-1 | 13 | ASSLAGTSNQPQH
TRBD2 | TRBV11-2 | 14 | ASSLLLAGGHNEQF
TRBD1 | TRBV4-3 | 14 | ASSQDFPAGGQPQH
TRBD2 | TRBV28 | 15 | ASPPRGSGSVYNEQF
- | TRBV12-3/TRBV12-4 | 10 | ASSSSGAEQY
- | TRBV6-5 | 12 | ASSGATGGEKLF
TRBD2 | TRBV4-3 | 14 | ASSQEAGNSYNEQF
- | TRBV11-3 | 12 | ASSFIRGGTEAF
TRBD2 | TRBV6-5 | 14 | ASSFSLAGKYNEQF
TRBD1 | TRBV6-6 | 11 | ASSRGFSYEQY
- | TRBV27 | 9 | ASSLGDTQY
TRBD1 | TRBV5-1 | 19 | ASSPAIGLSGGLFSGNTIY
- | TRBV3-1/TRBV3-2 | 12 | ASSQEGTRQEQY
TRBD1 | TRBV4-2 | 20 | ASSQSLGQGSLQTRKNQPQH
- | TRBV5-1 | 15 | ASSLRTQGRATYEQY
- | TRBV29-1 | 11 | SVLDRNTGELF
- | TRBV7-6 | 13 | ASSLSGALSHEQY
- | TRBV30 | 12 | AWTPLQTNYGYT
- | TRBV28 | 12 | ASSLEGGLGGYT
TRBD2 | TRBV10-3 | 13 | AISVTAGGRNEQF
- | TRBV19 | 14 | ASSISGLGGNQPQH
- | TRBV21-1 | 11 | ASSNRRRYGYT
- | TRBV5-1 | 10 | ASSLEGDGYT
- | TRBV18 | 11 | ASSPTLGEKLF
- | TRBV6-2/TRBV6-3 | 11 | ASSLATGAPLH
TRBD2 | TRBV7-9 | 13 | ASSPLSGASYEQY
- | TRBV4-1 | 11 | ASSQDPGGELF
- | TRBV19 | 12 | ASSIAGFNQPQH
TRBD1 | TRBV4-3 | 12 | ASSARDSSYEQY
TRBD2 | TRBV10-1 | 12 | ASSAAGGPGEQY
- | TRBV14 | 13 | ASSQDRGLYAALH
- | TRBV4-2 | 11 | ASSRVIGTEAF
TRBD2 | TRBV5-4 | 13 | ASSLSGGSYNEQF
TRBD1 | TRBV2 | 15 | ASSDPTGENDNSPLH
TRBD1 | TRBV3-1/TRBV3-2 | 16 | ASSHLPLRQGAEYEQY